This T cell receptor beta chain was profiled in a study of T cells in Graves' hyperthyroidism and ophthalmopathy. Whole-study context: Peripheral blood was obtained at initial diagnosis, preceding any treatment.

CDR1 is LGHDT, CDR2 YNNKEL, per germline (reference sequence). The germline V and J ends were trimmed by 5 bases and 4 bases, with 24 bases remaining between them. The CDR3 has 17 residues. PBMCs stemmed from about 9.7 ml fresh peripheral blood. Study-wide results and caveats: Blood held most thyroid clonotypes expanded above 0.001 frequency.

This clonotype was recorded at least ten times. Its antigen remains unknown. TCR beta CDR3 sequences were amplified from RNA transcripts. In the first-round RT-PCR of the TCR CDR3, the HTBI primer set was used. TCRdb re-analysed the multiplex PCR reads in MiXCR, keeping a single row per CDR3 protein. The sample carries fewer than 200,000 distinct CDR3 sequences, roughly 10% recorded once. The chain employs TRBV3-1 and TRBJ2-7; tentatively, D is TRBD2 (6 bases). The sequenced material came from blood. The receptor comes from a woman between 18 and 29 years old with Graves' hyperthyroidism that later progressed to Graves' ophthalmopathy. The CDR3 reads CASSGRGMRGWGYEQYF. CDR3 DNA: TGTGCCAGCAGCGGCCGGGGTATGCGGGGTTGGGGTTACGAGCAGTACTTC.